This is a list of T cell receptor beta chains from one sample in a study of blood T cell repertoires in COVID-19. Generated by immunoSEQ multiplex PCR, the TCRdb table keeps only in-frame clones and is missing some. In the table there are about 59,000 clones, over 75% of which are singletons. Sequencing was done on a sample of peripheral blood. Every receptor here comes from a man aged 80 or over in a cohort sampled during active COVID-19. The conserved cysteine and the conserved F or W are not part of the CDR3 here. Fields, in order: V gene, J gene, CDR3 length, CDR3 protein.

V: TRBV30; J: TRBJ1-4; length: 13; CDR3: AWSVGRTVNEKLF
V: TRBV6-2/TRBV6-3; J: TRBJ2-3; length: 14; CDR3: ASSPGLAGVYDTQY
V: TRBV30; J: TRBJ1-2; length: 13; CDR3: AWSVGTGRNYGYT
V: TRBV25-1; J: TRBJ1-5; length: 14; CDR3: ASSGGSTGPNQPQH
V: TRBV4-2; J: TRBJ1-1; length: 13; CDR3: ASSQERTGGLGAF
V: TRBV7-2; J: TRBJ2-1; length: 13; CDR3: ASSTRTSSYNEQF
V: TRBV7-9; J: TRBJ2-3; length: 15; CDR3: ASTIRGTGGQKDTQY
V: TRBV9; J: TRBJ1-1; length: 12; CDR3: ASSAGQGSTEAF
V: TRBV19; J: TRBJ2-1; length: 13; CDR3: ASSTLAGSYNEQF
V: TRBV19; J: TRBJ2-5; length: 11; CDR3: ASSMTIQETQY
V: TRBV30; J: TRBJ1-2; length: 11; CDR3: AWSDAGGYGYT
V: TRBV20-1; J: TRBJ1-1; length: 9; CDR3: SANKNTEAF
V: TRBV19; J: TRBJ2-1; length: 13; CDR3: ASSIGTGKNNEQF
V: TRBV2; J: TRBJ2-5; length: 14; CDR3: ASSWNQLAGQETQY
V: TRBV18; J: TRBJ1-1; length: 13; CDR3: ASSPQWDRLTEAF
V: TRBV7-8; J: TRBJ1-1; length: 14; CDR3: ASSWGNRGGNTEAF
V: TRBV2; J: TRBJ2-3; length: 14; CDR3: ASSEDWRELTDTQY
V: TRBV10-3; J: TRBJ1-1; length: 11; CDR3: AINERGNTEAF
V: TRBV7-9; J: TRBJ1-3; length: 15; CDR3: ASSLVSSDRAGNTIY
V: TRBV7-3; J: TRBJ1-4; length: 13; CDR3: ASRDRDRAFEKLF
V: TRBV6-2/TRBV6-3; J: TRBJ2-3; length: 13; CDR3: ASSRTGSGTDTQY
V: TRBV15; J: TRBJ2-2; length: 12; CDR3: ATSRDANTGELF
V: TRBV3-1/TRBV3-2; J: TRBJ2-1; length: 13; CDR3: ASSLTGRRYNEQF
V: TRBV5-6; J: TRBJ2-3; length: 12; CDR3: ASSQGGGADTQY
V: TRBV5-8; J: TRBJ2-2; length: 13; CDR3: ASSFLTSSTGELF
V: TRBV10-2; J: TRBJ2-3; length: 14; CDR3: ASSDWGGANADTQY
V: TRBV7-2; J: TRBJ2-5; length: 13; CDR3: ASSWTSGGQETQY
V: TRBV28; J: TRBJ1-1; length: 12; CDR3: ASSLSQGVTEAF
V: TRBV4-3; J: TRBJ1-1; length: 11; CDR3: ASSQDLGTEAF
V: TRBV25-1; J: TRBJ2-5; length: 12; CDR3: ASSESNSPVTQY
V: TRBV6-1; J: TRBJ1-5; length: 16; CDR3: ASSACPGGITGNQPQH
V: TRBV13; J: TRBJ1-1; length: 12; CDR3: ASSRDREPSEAF
V: TRBV7-9; J: TRBJ2-1; length: 14; CDR3: ASSLAPLAGGNEQF
V: TRBV5-3; J: TRBJ1-2; length: 15; CDR3: ARSSHRKPQGANGYT
V: TRBV19; J: TRBJ1-5; length: 12; CDR3: ASSRTSGNQPQH
V: TRBV6-1; J: TRBJ2-7; length: 13; CDR3: ASSELTGRTYEQY
V: TRBV19; J: TRBJ2-7; length: 13; CDR3: ASSIGGGSSYEQY
V: TRBV24-1; J: TRBJ1-2; length: 11; CDR3: ATSDSLGRGYT
V: TRBV6-5; J: TRBJ1-1; length: 12; CDR3: ASIIGTPNTEAF
V: TRBV4-1; J: TRBJ2-3; length: 14; CDR3: ASSQGSGPRADTQY
V: TRBV12-3/TRBV12-4; J: TRBJ2-1; length: 11; CDR3: ASINRDYNEQF
V: TRBV7-9; J: TRBJ1-5; length: 14; CDR3: ASSSGTGNSNQPQH
V: TRBV11-2; J: TRBJ2-2; length: 14; CDR3: ASSLRGGAITGELF
V: TRBV6-5; J: TRBJ2-5; length: 13; CDR3: ASSYGGTGRETQY
V: TRBV5-1; J: TRBJ2-3; length: 16; CDR3: ASSGAGLAGVGGDTQY
V: TRBV4-1; J: TRBJ1-5; length: 12; CDR3: ASSSGQINQPQH